Following are 32 T cell receptor beta chains from one sample sequenced in a study of blood T cell repertoires in COVID-19. Clones were sequenced by immunoSEQ multiplex PCR, and TCRdb holds only the in-frame ones, with some missing. The sample yields hundreds of thousands of clones, roughly 89% seen once. Input material: peripheral blood. The receptors here all came from a young man with COVID-19, enrolled during active disease.

The CDR3: CASSSPSSGHNEQFF. The CDR3 nucleotides are TGTGCCAGTAGTTCCCCGAGTAGCGGCCACAATGAGCAGTTCTTC. V and J are TRBV19 and TRBJ2-1, with D maybe TRBD2 (6 bases). This CDR3 comprises 15 residues. CDR1 is LNHDA and CDR2 is SQIVND in the germline V gene (reference sequence). The germline V and J ends were trimmed by 5 bases and 5 bases, with 16 bases remaining between them.

The genes are TRBV18 and TRBJ2-2; TRBD1 aligns across 9 bases. J was trimmed by 3 bases and V by 2 bases; bases with no gene match: 4. This CDR3 contains 16 residues. The germline V gene has CDR1 KGHSH and CDR2 LQKENI. The CDR3 here is CASSPTGTGYTGELFF. In DNA, the CDR3 is TGTGCCAGCTCACCAACCGGGACAGGGTACACCGGGGAGCTGTTTTTT.

This clone showed up just once. The rearrangement uses TRBV11-2 and TRBJ2-3; 13 bases are shared with TRBD2. CDR1 SGHAT and CDR2 FQNNGV come from the germline V gene. V was clipped by 5 bases and J by 0 bases; unmatched bases: 8. The CDR3 is made up of 18 amino acids. CDR3 amino acids: CASSLSGTSGASTDTQYF. CDR3 in DNA: TGTGCCAGCAGCCTCTCCGGGACTAGCGGGGCTAGCACAGATACGCAGTATTTT.

The CDR3 reads CASSLDRADTQYF. The CDR3 nucleotides are TGCGCCAGCAGCTTGGACAGGGCAGATACGCAGTATTTT. The J gene is TRBJ2-3, the V gene TRBV5-1; a weak D match, TRBD1 (6 bases). The length of the CDR3 is 13 residues. With 0 bases removed from V and 4 bases from J, the gap between germline ends came to 6 bases. Germline V lookup: CDR1 SGHRS, CDR2 YFSETQ. The full variable domain, with the rest looked up from reference TRBV5-1 and TRBJ2-3, is KAGVTQTPRYLIKTRGQQVTLSCSPISGHRSVSWYQQTPGQGLQFLFEYFSETQRNKGNFPGRFSGRQFSNSRSEMNVSTLELGDSALYLCASSLDRADTQYFGPGTRLTVL.

The chain combines TRBV6-1 with TRBJ2-3; 7 nucleotides align to TRBD1. The CDR3 contains 15 residues. Germline CDR1 is MNHNS and CDR2 is SASEGT. V trimming: 3 bases; J trimming: 4 bases; junction bases outside the gene matches: 7. CDR3: CASSDDRVVSDTQYF. The CDR3 region has the DNA TGTGCCAGCAGTGATGACAGGGTGGTTTCAGATACGCAGTATTTT.

The chain combines TRBV19 with TRBJ2-2; 8 nucleotides align to TRBD2. J lost 4 bases, V lost 0 bases, and 1 base had no gene match. This CDR3 comprises 15 residues. Germline V CDR1 and CDR2: LNHDA, SQIVND (reference sequence). The CDR3 is CASSIDGRGTGELFF. Written as DNA, the CDR3 is TGTGCCAGTAGTATAGACGGGAGGGGCACCGGGGAGCTGTTTTTT.

In this sample, this clone turned up a few times. The chain is built from TRBV25-1 and TRBJ2-7, with 9 bases identical to TRBD2. Trimming removed 3 bases from V and 5 bases from J; junction bases left unmatched: 11. Germline V gene data show CDR1 as MGHDK and CDR2 as SYGVNS. This CDR3 is 16 amino acids long. The CDR3 region is CASSDGLARGGDEQYF. The DNA of the CDR3 is TGTGCCAGCAGTGACGGACTAGCGAGAGGTGGAGACGAGCAGTACTTC.

Here the CDR3 DNA reads TGTGCCAGCAGTTCTCGACAGGAGTTCAATGAGCAGTTCTTC. This translates into CASSSRQEFNEQFF. The J gene is TRBJ2-1, the V gene TRBV6-5; tentatively, D is TRBD1 (6 bases). Deletions cut 4 bases from V and 6 bases from J, with 13 bases between. The length of the CDR3 is 14 residues. CDR1 is MNHEY and CDR2 is SVGAGI in the germline V gene.

The chain couples TRBV6-5 to TRBJ2-4, with D possibly matching TRBD1 (6 bases). Germline V gives CDR1 MNHEY, CDR2 SVGAGI. The CDR3 is 14 amino acids. V lost 6 bases and J 6 bases, leaving 15 bases between the germline ends. The CDR3 loop is CASSSFDRTNIQYF. CDR3 nucleotide sequence: TGTGCCAGCAGCTCCTTTGACAGGACAAACATTCAGTACTTC.

Here the CDR3 DNA reads TGTGCCAGCAGCTTAGAACAGACCAATTCACCCCTCCACTTT. Amino acid sequence: CASSLEQTNSPLHF. This rearrangement joins TRBV7-6 to TRBJ1-6; D gene uncertain. Trimming stripped 1 base from V and 7 bases from J, with 8 bases between. Per germline, CDR1 SGHVS and CDR2 FNYEAQ. The CDR3 is 14 amino acids.

The J gene is TRBJ1-2, the V gene TRBV5-1; TRBD1 aligns across 9 bases. Germline CDR1 SGHRS, CDR2 YFSETQ. V shed 2 bases, J shed 5 bases, and the junction held 10 bases outside the gene matches. The CDR3 is 16 amino acids. CDR3 residues: CASSFGRSGTGYGYTF. CDR3 DNA sequence: TGCGCCAGCAGCTTTGGGAGATCCGGGACAGGGTATGGCTACACCTTC.

As for this clone: Other DNA sequences in the sample encode the same CDR3. The gene calls are TRBV5-1 and TRBJ2-7, with 7 bases lining up with TRBD1. Germline V gene data show CDR1 as SGHRS and CDR2 as YFSETQ. Trimming removed 4 bases from V and 4 bases from J; junction bases left unmatched: 8. The CDR3 extends over 14 amino acids. CDR3 DNA: TGCGCCAGCAGCCTAGCCGGGACAGAGTACGAGCAGTACTTC. It specifies CASSLAGTEYEQYF.

The chain recombines TRBV5-8 with TRBJ2-7; 15 nucleotides line up with TRBD2. The J segment lost 7 bases and the V segment lost 4 bases, leaving 15 bases of the junction unmatched. From germline, CDR1 is SGHTS and CDR2 YDEGEE. This CDR3 contains 18 residues. CDR3: CASSSGLAGGPLSSEQYF. CDR3 coding DNA: TGTGCCAGCAGCAGTGGACTAGCGGGGGGGCCCCTTTCTTCGGAGCAGTACTTC.

The rearrangement joins TRBV4-1 to TRBJ2-1, with D perhaps matching TRBD2 (5 bases). The germline gives CDR1 MGHRA, CDR2 YSYEKL. The V gene lost 0 bases and the J gene lost 6 bases, with 12 bases spanning the gap. The CDR3 loop spans 15 amino acids. The CDR3 nucleotides read TGCGCCAGCAGCCAAGAAATGAGGACTGGCAATGAGCAGTTCTTC. Amino acids: CASSQEMRTGNEQFF.

Written as DNA, the CDR3 is TGTGCCACCAGTGATCCCACTACAGGGATCCCCGGGGAGCTGTTTTTT. Translation gives CATSDPTTGIPGELFF. The J gene is TRBJ2-2, the V gene TRBV24-1; tentative D call: TRBD1 (6 bases). Germline V lookup: CDR1 KGHDR, CDR2 SFDVKD. CDR3 size: 16 residues. Trimming shortened V by 3 bases and J by 6 bases, and 16 bases separated the two germline ends.

This clone showed up just once. V is TRBV5-1 and J is TRBJ2-2; D is uncertain. Trimming left V 3 bases short and J 0 bases short, with 3 bases between. The CDR3 is 13 residues long. In germline, CDR1 is SGHRS, CDR2 YFSETQ. The chain's CDR3 is CASSYSNTGELFF. The CDR3 DNA is TGCGCCAGCAGCTACTCGAACACCGGGGAGCTGTTTTTT.

The chain links TRBV12-3 or TRBV12-4 to TRBJ1-6; D is undetermined. The ends were cut back, 8 bases at V and 10 bases at J, with 12 bases in the middle. The CDR3 sequence is 12 residues long. The CDR3 loop is CASAGDFSPLHF. As DNA, the CDR3 is TGTGCCAGCGCTGGAGATTTCTCACCCCTCCACTTT.

This chain joins TRBV19 and TRBJ2-3; TRBD1 agrees at 7 bases. Germline V gene data show CDR1 as LNHDA and CDR2 as SQIVND (reference sequence). The CDR3 sequence is 16 residues long. V shed 1 base, J shed 6 bases, and the junction held 10 bases outside the gene matches. The DNA of the CDR3 is TGTGCCAGTAGTATAGGTAGGGGGCCGGGGCAGGATACGCAGTATTTT. Translating it yields CASSIGRGPGQDTQYF.

The chain recombines TRBV2 with TRBJ1-6; D unresolved. The CDR3 has 15 amino acids. In germline, CDR1 is SNHLY, CDR2 FYNNEI. The V end was cut by 5 bases, the J end by 0 bases, with 8 bases between. CDR3 nucleotides: TGTGCCAGCAGTCCGCTAAGCTCCTATAATTCACCCCTCCACTTT. It encodes CASSPLSSYNSPLHF. Complete variable domain (other parts from reference TRBV2 and TRBJ1-6): EPEVTQTPSHQVTQMGQEVILRCVPISNHLYFYWYRQILGQKVEFLVSFYNNEISEKSEIFDDQFSVERPDGSNFTLKIRSTKLEDSAMYFCASSPLSSYNSPLHFGNGTRLTVT.

This rearrangement joins TRBV3-1 (or the pseudogene TRBV3-2) to TRBJ2-1; 12 bases match TRBD2. The V gene's germline CDR1 is LGHDT and CDR2 YNNKEL (reference sequence). There are 16 residues in the CDR3. The V segment lost 3 bases and the J segment 9 bases; nucleotides outside the gene matches: 9. The CDR3 sequence: CASSQPGTSGFGEQFF. CDR3 DNA sequence: TGTGCCAGCAGCCAGCCTGGGACTAGCGGGTTTGGTGAGCAGTTCTTC.

The rearrangement joins TRBV2 to TRBJ2-3; no reliable D call. V was shortened by 8 bases and J by 1 base, with 19 bases between the two germline ends. The CDR3 is 16 residues long. From germline, CDR1 is SNHLY and CDR2 FYNNEI. CDR3 bases: TGTGCCAGCCTCACCCGCGCGGCTAGTGGCACAGATACGCAGTATTTT. Amino acid sequence: CASLTRAASGTDTQYF. The variable domain in full, with the rest retrieved from reference TRBV2 and TRBJ2-3, is EPEVTQTPSHQVTQMGQEVILRCVPISNHLYFYWYRQILGQKVEFLVSFYNNEISEKSEIFDDQFSVERPDGSNFTLKIRSTKLEDSAMYFCASLTRAASGTDTQYFGPGTRLTVL.

The V gene is TRBV3-1 (or the pseudogene TRBV3-2), the J gene TRBJ2-7, with TRBD2 matching over 10 bases. Trimming at V came to 2 bases and at J to 9 bases, leaving 4 bases not matched to a gene. Germline V gives CDR1 LGHDT, CDR2 YNNKEL (reference sequence). This CDR3 spans 13 amino acids. CDR3 residues: CASSQLAGDVQYF. CDR3 coding DNA: TGTGCCAGCAGCCAACTAGCGGGAGATGTGCAGTACTTC.

The rearrangement links TRBV6-5 to TRBJ1-5; weak D call: TRBD1 (6 bases). The CDR3 is 13 residues long. Between the trimmed V and J ends, which lost 2 bases and 7 bases, there was a span of 9 bases. Germline V CDR1 and CDR2: MNHEY, SVGAGI. In nucleotides, the CDR3 is TGTGCCAGCAGTTACAAGGGGGGGCAGCCCCAGCATTTT. This translates into CASSYKGGQPQHF.

Notes on this clone: Other DNA sequences from this sample encode an identical CDR3 as well. This chain links TRBV7-9 with TRBJ1-6; D gene unclear. The CDR3 has 12 residues. The V gene's germline CDR1 is SEHNR and CDR2 FQNEAQ (reference sequence). The V and J ends lost 3 bases and 9 bases respectively, with 6 bases between them. The CDR3 nucleotides are TGTGCCAGCAGCTTGGAGGGTTCACCCCTCCACTTT. Amino acids: CASSLEGSPLHF.

CDR3 residues: CASSLRQGEPYGYTF. The CDR3, as DNA: TGTGCCAGCAGCCTAAGACAGGGCGAGCCCTATGGCTACACCTTC. The chain links TRBV2 to TRBJ1-2; 7 bases map to TRBD1. V trimming: 6 bases; J trimming: 4 bases; junction bases outside the gene matches: 11. CDR3 length: 15 amino acids. Germline CDR1 is SNHLY and CDR2 is FYNNEI.

The rearrangement uses TRBV4-1 and TRBJ2-5, with D tentatively TRBD2 (6 bases). The CDR3 is made up of 15 amino acids. V gave up 4 bases and J gave up 1 base, with 13 bases separating them. Germline assignment: CDR1 MGHRA and CDR2 YSYEKL. CDR3 residues: CASSRTGGLQETQYF. CDR3 sequence (DNA): TGCGCCAGCAGCCGGACCGGGGGTCTCCAAGAGACCCAGTACTTC.

The gene calls are TRBV27 and TRBJ2-2; 7 bases agree with TRBD2. The CDR3 sequence is 16 residues long. The V gene's germline CDR1 is MNHEY and CDR2 SMNVEV (reference sequence). V was clipped by 2 bases and J by 0 bases; unmatched bases: 3. In nucleotides, the CDR3 is TGTGCCAGCAGTTTAAGCGGGGTACCGAACACCGGGGAGCTGTTTTTT. Translation: CASSLSGVPNTGELFF.

The sample holds many counts of this clone. The rearrangement links TRBV6-2 or TRBV6-3 to TRBJ2-5, with 10 positions matching TRBD2. In germline, CDR1 is MNHEY, CDR2 SVGEGT. V gave up 6 bases and J gave up 4 bases; unmatched junction bases: 5. CDR3 size: 14 residues. CDR3: CASSDSGGVETQYF. The CDR3 nucleotides read TGTGCCAGCAGCGACAGCGGGGGGGTAGAGACCCAGTACTTC.

This clone was observed a few times. This chain links TRBV5-4 with TRBJ2-3; TRBD2 agrees at 8 bases. J gave up 4 bases and V 4 bases, and 5 bases lay outside the gene matches. The germline CDR1 and CDR2 sequences are SGHNT and YYREEE (reference sequence). The CDR3 sequence is 14 residues long. CDR3 protein: CASSDGTSADTQYF. The CDR3 bases are TGTGCCAGCAGCGACGGGACTAGTGCAGATACGCAGTATTTT.

This chain uses TRBV7-7 with TRBJ2-3, with 11 bases identical to TRBD2. The CDR3 runs to 17 residues. J lost 6 bases, V lost 5 bases, and 13 bases had no gene match. CDR1 and CDR2 (germline): SSHAT, FNYEAQ (reference sequence). The CDR3: CASSKQASGGTGDTQYF. In DNA form, the CDR3 reads TGTGCCAGCAGCAAACAGGCTAGCGGGGGGACCGGGGATACGCAGTATTTT.

This clone was seen once. This rearrangement joins TRBV10-3 to TRBJ1-5, with D maybe TRBD1 (6 bases). The CDR3 consists of 15 residues. Per germline, CDR1 ENHRY and CDR2 SYGVKD. Trimming removed 2 bases from V and 2 bases from J, with 10 bases in between. The CDR3 sequence: CAISEAAGGNQPQHF. The CDR3 coding sequence is TGTGCCATCAGTGAGGCGGCAGGGGGCAATCAGCCCCAGCATTTT.

The genes are TRBV11-2 and TRBJ1-2; perhaps TRBD1 as D (5 bases). The germline V gene encodes CDR1 SGHAT and CDR2 FQNNGV. Trimming took 2 bases from V and 1 from J, leaving 11 bases between them. CDR3 size: 15 residues. CDR3 sequence: CASSLSGIGNYGYTF. The DNA of the CDR3 is TGTGCCAGCAGCTTATCAGGGATCGGTAACTATGGCTACACCTTC.